The 13 T cell receptor beta chains below were found in one sample sequenced in a study of cytomegalovirus exposure and HLA in healthy donors. The PCR had 60 Vbeta and 13 Jbeta primers. TCRdb's copy holds only in-frame clones and misses some; the assay was immunoSEQ multiplex PCR. The sample has some 120,000 clones; around 82% are singletons. Material: PBMCs. These receptors were obtained from a man aged 25 to 40 in good health and CMV-seropositive.

This clone was seen a single time. CDR3 nucleotides: TGTGCCAGCAGAGAACAGGGGAGGGTCACAGATACGCAGTATTTT. Translated: CASREQGRVTDTQYF. This rearrangement joins TRBV2 to TRBJ2-3; D tentatively fits TRBD1 or TRBD2 (7 bases each). Between the trimmed V and J ends, which lost 6 bases and 2 bases, there was a span of 15 bases. The CDR3 is made up of 15 amino acids. CDR1 SNHLY and CDR2 FYNNEI come from the germline V gene.

J is TRBJ2-1 and V is TRBV2; D may be TRBD2 (6 bases). V was trimmed by 7 bases and J by 4 bases, leaving 11 bases between them. The germline V gene has CDR1 SNHLY and CDR2 FYNNEI. CDR3 length: 13 residues. DNA of the CDR3: TGTGCCAGCACGGCGGGATGGTACAATGAGCAGTTCTTC. Translation: CASTAGWYNEQFF.

This clone was observed a handful of times. This chain uses TRBV7-9 with TRBJ2-5; no firm D call. Trimming took off 4 bases at V and 2 bases at J, with 2 bases between the two ends. Germline V gives CDR1 SEHNR, CDR2 FQNEAQ (reference sequence). The CDR3 runs 11 residues. The CDR3 bases are TGTGCCAGCAGCTCACAAGAGACCCAGTACTTC. Protein product: CASSSQETQYF.

In its sample, this clone was seen once. The chain links TRBV4-2 to TRBJ2-3; 14 nucleotides line up with TRBD2. This CDR3 is built from 17 residues. The trim removed 3 bases at V and 4 bases at J, leaving 6 bases unmatched. Per the germline V gene, CDR1 is LGHNA and CDR2 is YNFKEQ. The CDR3 DNA is TGTGCCAGCAGCCAGGCGCGACTAGCGGGAGGGCCAGATACGCAGTATTTT. Translation: CASSQARLAGGPDTQYF.

The chain combines TRBV7-2 with TRBJ1-1; TRBD1 might be the D (6 bases). Germline CDR1 reads SGHTA; CDR2 reads FQGNSA. V was cut by 4 bases and J by 4 bases, with 10 bases left in between. The CDR3 runs 13 residues. In DNA form, the CDR3 reads TGTGCCAGCAGCTACACCAGGGGCACTGAAGCTTTCTTT. This codes for CASSYTRGTEAFF.

Concerning this clone: Mismatch with germline at one junction end may stem from a read error. The CDR3 DNA reads TGTGCTAGCAGCCCCGGACTATTCCAAGAGACCCAGTACTTC. As protein: CASSPGLFQETQYF. The chain combines TRBV7-7 with TRBJ2-5; a weak D match, TRBD2 (6 bases). Per the germline V gene, CDR1 is SSHAT and CDR2 is FNYEAQ (reference sequence). The CDR3 covers 14 residues.

The chain combines TRBV10-3 with TRBJ2-2; TRBD2 aligns across 15 bases. Germline V gene data show CDR1 as ENHRY and CDR2 as SYGVKD. The trim removed 5 bases at V and 4 bases at J, leaving 11 bases unmatched. There are 19 residues in the CDR3. The CDR3 reads CAISKPGLAGGRFTGELFF. The CDR3 DNA follows: TGTGCCATCAGTAAACCGGGACTAGCGGGAGGACGGTTCACCGGGGAGCTGTTTTTT.

This clone appeared once. This chain joins TRBV6-1 and TRBJ2-3; 7 positions agree with TRBD2. Germline CDR1 reads MNHNS; CDR2 reads SASEGT. The CDR3 is 17 residues long. The junction had 8 bases not matched to a gene; V was cut back by 1 base and J by 1 base. The CDR3 sequence: CASSEEGGRPRTDTQYF. CDR3 nucleotide sequence: TGTGCCAGCAGTGAAGAGGGAGGGAGGCCCCGCACAGATACGCAGTATTTT.

The rearrangement links TRBV28 to TRBJ1-2; possibly TRBD1 for D (5 bases). Trimming removed 3 bases from V and 3 bases from J, with 17 bases in between. Germline-derived CDR1 and CDR2 are MDHEN and SYDVKM. The CDR3 runs to 16 residues. DNA of the CDR3: TGTGCCAGCAGTTTCCCCCTGGGGGGGAAGGACTATGGCTACACCTTC. Protein: CASSFPLGGKDYGYTF.

The rearrangement uses TRBV4-3 and TRBJ2-7; TRBD1 aligns across 9 bases. Germline V gives CDR1 LGHNA, CDR2 YSLEER. V gave up 3 bases and J gave up 6 bases; unmatched junction bases: 9. This CDR3 has 15 residues. CDR3 in DNA: TGCGCCAGCAGCCACGCTACCGGGACAGGGTCCGAGCAGTACTTC. It specifies CASSHATGTGSEQYF.

The chain carries TRBV12-5 and TRBJ1-1; 7 nucleotides match TRBD1. The ends lost 2 bases at V and 12 bases at J; junction bases unmatched: 6. Per the germline V gene, CDR1 is LGHNT and CDR2 is FRNRAP. The CDR3 has 12 amino acids. CDR3 loop: CASGLSQGVPFF. Written as DNA, the CDR3 is TGTGCTAGTGGTTTGTCTCAGGGGGTTCCTTTCTTT.

This chain links TRBV27 with TRBJ2-3, with TRBD2 matching over 9 bases. Germline V gene sequence: CDR1 MNHEY, CDR2 SMNVEV (reference sequence). This CDR3 comprises 17 residues. J lost 3 bases, V lost 0 bases, and 7 bases had no gene match. CDR3 sequence: CASSLSLAGVRTDTQYF. The CDR3 DNA is TGTGCCAGCAGTTTATCCTTAGCGGGAGTGAGGACAGATACGCAGTATTTT.

The chain couples TRBV2 to TRBJ2-5; TRBD2 agrees at 10 bases. This CDR3 is 18 amino acids long. After removal of 2 bases from V and 5 bases from J, the junction contained 14 bases not matched to a gene. In germline, CDR1 is SNHLY, CDR2 FYNNEI. CDR3 sequence: CASSENRKTSGLRETQYF. As DNA, the CDR3 is TGTGCCAGCAGTGAAAATCGAAAGACTAGCGGGCTGAGGGAGACCCAGTACTTC.